The next 23 T cell receptor beta chains were all read from a single sample in a study of T-cell memory formation after mild COVID-19. TCRdb processed the 5' RACE reads anew with MiXCR; each CDR3 protein has one entry. The sample shows some 130,000 distinct CDR3 sequences, roughly 15% of them seen only once. Sequencing was done on a sample of PBMCs or a T cell subset sorted from them (not recorded which). The receptors were gathered from an adult woman who had mild COVID-19 (a few samples of this study predate the infection). Cell type and time point are not known.

In this sample, this clonotype turned up a few times. As DNA, the CDR3 is TGTGCCAGTACTAGTTTCGGCGGGCCTTACAATGAGCAGTTCTTC. This codes for CASTSFGGPYNEQFF. The chain uses TRBV19 and TRBJ2-1, with D possibly TRBD2 on 5 matching bases. The length of the CDR3 is 15 residues. Trimming cost V 7 bases and J 4 bases, with 17 bases left between them. Germline lookup yields CDR1 LNHDA and CDR2 SQIVND (reference sequence).

This clonotype was detected only a few times. The chain has TRBV7-6 and TRBJ2-1; the D is unclear. This CDR3 has 14 amino acids. The germline V gene encodes CDR1 SGHVS and CDR2 FNYEAQ. V was shortened by 1 base and J by 7 bases, with 11 bases between the two germline ends. CDR3 in DNA: TGTGCCAGCAGCTTAGTAGTCCAGTCAAATGAGCAGTTCTTC. Its translation: CASSLVVQSNEQFF.

V is TRBV19 and J is TRBJ2-3; 10 nucleotides line up with TRBD2. V shed 10 bases and J 0 bases; nucleotides not matched to a gene: 7. The CDR3 covers 15 residues. Germline values: CDR1 LNHDA, CDR2 SQIVND (reference sequence). The CDR3 here is CATRLAGASTDTQYF. For the CDR3, the DNA is TGTGCCACCCGCCTAGCGGGGGCTAGCACAGATACGCAGTATTTT.

There are a few counts of this clonotype. The rearrangement joins TRBV7-8 to TRBJ2-1, with unresolved D. CDR1 is SGHVS, CDR2 FQNEAQ, per germline. There are 15 residues in the CDR3. V was clipped by 3 bases and J by 7 bases, with 16 bases between them. The CDR3: CASSFREMGNNEQFF. The DNA of the CDR3 is TGTGCCAGCAGCTTTAGAGAGATGGGAAATAATGAGCAGTTCTTC. Complete variable domain (other parts from reference TRBV7-8 and TRBJ2-1): GAGVSQSPRYKVAKRGQDVALRCDPISGHVSLFWYQQALGQGPEFLTYFQNEAQLDKSGLPSDRFFAERPEGSVSTLKIQRTQQEDSAVYLCASSFREMGNNEQFFGPGTRLTVL.

This sequence joins TRBV19 and TRBJ1-5; 9 bases map to TRBD1. CDR3 size: 14 residues. V lost 5 bases, J lost 5 bases, and 4 bases stayed unmatched. In germline, CDR1 is LNHDA, CDR2 SQIVND (reference sequence). The DNA of the CDR3 is TGTGCCAGTAGTGTTTGGACAGGGGATCAGCCCCAGCATTTT. Amino acids: CASSVWTGDQPQHF. Full variable domain (rest looked up from reference TRBV19 and TRBJ1-5): DGGITQSPKYLFRKEGQNVTLSCEQNLNHDAMYWYRQDPGQGLRLIYYSQIVNDFQKGDIAEGYSVSREKKESFPLTVTSAQKNPTAFYLCASSVWTGDQPQHFGDGTRLSIL.

This clonotype was observed a handful of times. This chain joins TRBV21-1 and TRBJ1-5; no check of the table's D call, TRBD1, against the DNA was made. TRBV21-1 is a known pseudogene. The CDR3 runs 19 residues. CDR3 amino acids: CASSKVVIQGDYSNQPQHF. The DNA for the CDR3 is TGTGCCAGCAGCAAGGTAGTCATACAGGGAGACTATAGCAATCAGCCCCAGCATTTT.

This clonotype appeared a few times. This chain links TRBV3-1 with TRBJ1-1; D is ambiguous. CDR3 length: 13 residues. The ends were cut back, 0 bases at V and 3 bases at J, with 5 bases in the middle. CDR1 LGHDT and CDR2 YNNKEL come from the germline V gene (reference sequence). This CDR3 reads CASSQDWDTEAFF. The CDR3 DNA is TGTGCCAGCAGCCAAGATTGGGACACTGAAGCTTTCTTT.

With regard to this clonotype: Because it lacks the conserved phenylalanine or tryptophan at the end, this CDR3 is likely a read error. The chain carries TRBV20-1 and TRBJ2-7, with TRBD1 matching 8 bases. CDR3 length: 15 amino acids. V lost 3 bases and J lost 5; bases outside the gene matches: 12. Per germline, CDR1 DFQATT and CDR2 SNEGSKA (reference sequence). CDR3 DNA sequence: TGCAGTGCTAGGACAGGGGCTTCGGGGTTGAACGAGCAGTACTTA. Translating gives CSARTGASGLNEQYL.

This clonotype was detected a few times. The J gene is TRBJ2-5, the V gene TRBV29-1; tentatively, D is TRBD2 (6 bases). Germline V gene lookup returns CDR1 SQVTM and CDR2 ANQGSEA. This CDR3 contains 11 residues. DNA of the CDR3: TGCAGTACCCGACTAGAGGAGACCCAGTACTTC. Protein: CSTRLEETQYF.

The rearrangement uses TRBV7-9 and TRBJ1-5; unclear D gene. This CDR3 comprises 13 residues. Per germline, CDR1 SEHNR and CDR2 FQNEAQ (reference sequence). The V end was cut by 4 bases, the J end by 3 bases, with 7 bases between. CDR3 nucleotide sequence: TGTGCCAGCAGCTCTCACACCAATCAGCCCCAGCATTTT. Translated: CASSSHTNQPQHF.

V usage is TRBV5-5 and J usage is TRBJ1-1; D may be TRBD1 (5 bases). In germline, CDR1 is SGHKS, CDR2 YYEKEE (reference sequence). Trimming cost V 4 bases and J 0 bases, with 7 bases left between them. There are 13 residues in the CDR3. CDR3 in amino acids: CASSTTVNTEAFF. CDR3 sequence (DNA): TGTGCCAGCAGCACGACAGTGAACACTGAAGCTTTCTTT.

This clonotype was observed a single time. The chain has TRBV5-1 and TRBJ2-7; either TRBD1 or TRBD2 may fit D (5 bases each). Germline V gene lookup returns CDR1 SGHRS and CDR2 YFSETQ. The V gene lost 0 bases and the J gene lost 6 bases, with 13 bases spanning the gap. This CDR3 region has 14 residues. DNA of the CDR3: TGCGCCAGCAGCTTGGCCGAGGGGTTGGTCGAGCAGTACTTC. Translated, it gives CASSLAEGLVEQYF. Using reference TRBV5-1 and TRBJ2-7 for the parts outside the CDR3, the full variable domain is KAGVTQTPRYLIKTRGQQVTLSCSPISGHRSVSWYQQTPGQGLQFLFEYFSETQRNKGNFPGRFSGRQFSNSRSEMNVSTLELGDSALYLCASSLAEGLVEQYFGPGTRLTVT.

This clonotype occurred a few times. The chain employs TRBV6-5 and TRBJ1-1; the D is unclear. Looked up from germline, CDR1 is MNHEY and CDR2 is SVGAGI. CDR3 length: 15 amino acids. Trimming removed 2 bases from V and 6 bases from J, with 16 bases in between. CDR3 sequence: CASSYEPGGNAEAFF. CDR3 DNA: TGTGCCAGCAGTTACGAACCAGGCGGAAATGCTGAAGCTTTCTTT.

The V gene is TRBV28, the J gene TRBJ1-2; TRBD1 matches 7 bases. V lost 4 bases and J lost 4; bases outside the gene matches: 6. The CDR3 has 14 residues. Germline assignment: CDR1 MDHEN and CDR2 SYDVKM. As DNA, the CDR3 is TGTGCCAGCAGTTCCCCTCAGGGGGTCTATGGCTACACCTTC. Translated, it gives CASSSPQGVYGYTF.

The chain has TRBV7-9 and TRBJ1-4, with 7 bases aligning to TRBD1. Trimming took 5 bases from V and 4 from J; bases not matched to a gene: 7. CDR3 length: 15 amino acids. The V gene's germline CDR1 is SEHNR and CDR2 FQNEAQ (reference sequence). DNA of the CDR3: TGTGCCAGCAGCCACCGACAGGGCTATAATGAAAAACTGTTTTTT. This translates into CASSHRQGYNEKLFF.

This clonotype was seen more than once but under ten times. This rearrangement joins TRBV11-2 to TRBJ2-1, with TRBD2 matching over 9 bases. This CDR3 comprises 15 residues. V dropped 6 bases and J dropped 6; count of bases not matched to a gene: 9. CDR1 is SGHAT and CDR2 is FQNNGV in the germline V gene. In nucleotides, the CDR3 is TGTGCCAGCAGGGAAAGCGGGGGGCGGATCAATGAGCAGTTCTTC. Translated: CASRESGGRINEQFF.

V is TRBV4-2 and J is TRBJ2-4, with 8 bases aligning to TRBD2. Trimming removed 6 bases from V and 1 base from J; junction bases left unmatched: 8. This CDR3 is 16 amino acids long. Germline lookup yields CDR1 LGHNA and CDR2 YNFKEQ. The CDR3 is CASRPAGEVAKNIQYF. The CDR3 bases are TGTGCCAGCAGGCCAGCGGGGGAAGTGGCCAAAAACATTCAGTACTTC.

The J gene is TRBJ2-7, the V gene TRBV27; 9 positions match TRBD1. The ends lost 5 bases at V and 3 bases at J; junction bases unmatched: 5. The CDR3 runs 14 residues. Germline assignment: CDR1 MNHEY and CDR2 SMNVEV (reference sequence). In nucleotides, the CDR3 is TGTGCCAGCAGTATCGGGACAGGGCACTACGAGCAGTACTTC. Protein sequence: CASSIGTGHYEQYF.

The V and J genes are TRBV7-9 and TRBJ1-1, with D possibly matching TRBD1 (6 bases). The CDR3 covers 12 residues. Germline V gene sequence: CDR1 SEHNR, CDR2 FQNEAQ (reference sequence). Trimming shortened V by 7 bases and J by 3 bases, and 9 bases separated the two germline ends. In nucleotides, the CDR3 is TGTGCCAGCAACAGGGAGGACACTGAAGCTTTCTTT. Translation: CASNREDTEAFF.

The V call is TRBV21-1, the J call TRBJ1-3; the table's D gene call, TRBD1, was not cross checked with the DNA. TRBV21-1 is noted as a pseudogene. There are 16 residues in the CDR3. Here the CDR3 reads CASSIHSGRGGNTIYF. The CDR3 region has the DNA TGTGCCAGCAGCATACACTCCGGGCGCGGTGGAAACACCATATATTTT.

The chain employs TRBV5-1 and TRBJ2-3; 7 nucleotides align to TRBD1. Germline values: CDR1 SGHRS, CDR2 YFSETQ. The CDR3 has 16 amino acids. Trimming at V came to 4 bases and at J to 4 bases, leaving 12 bases not matched to a gene. CDR3 in DNA: TGCGCCAGCAGCCCTCCGACAGGGATTGGCGCAGATACGCAGTATTTT. Translation: CASSPPTGIGADTQYF.

This clonotype has only a few counts. This chain joins TRBV3-1 and TRBJ2-1, with 9 positions matching TRBD2. This CDR3 is built from 19 residues. Germline assignment: CDR1 LGHDT and CDR2 YNNKEL (reference sequence). The ends lost 0 bases at V and 4 bases at J; junction bases unmatched: 13. CDR3 region: CASSQDVPGAGGFYNEQFF. The DNA of the CDR3 is TGTGCCAGCAGCCAAGATGTGCCGGGAGCGGGGGGCTTTTACAATGAGCAGTTCTTC.

This clonotype was counted only a few times. The chain joins TRBV12-3 or TRBV12-4 to TRBJ2-1; the D is unclear. Trimming left V 9 bases short and J 3 bases short, with 9 bases between. This CDR3 is 12 amino acids long. The CDR3 is CASRRGYNEQFF. CDR3 DNA: TGTGCCAGTCGGCGAGGCTACAATGAGCAGTTCTTC.